The 19 T cell receptor beta chains reported below all come from one sample, sequenced in a study of blood T cells in healthy people across ages. It was with a sample-barcoded 5' primer and a J-beta primer mix that a second PCR of about 6 to 11 cycles was run. One entry per CDR3 protein, called by TCRdb with MiXCR from the 5' RACE reads. The repertoire consists of hundreds of thousands of distinct CDR3 sequences, with about 32% occurring once and the leading ten covering 15% to 17%. Sequencing was done on a sample of blood. All receptors derive from a woman of 80 years or more in good health.

This clonotype turned up a few times. The rearrangement joins TRBV20-1 to TRBJ1-6; the match to TRBD1 covers 10 bases. The CDR3 loop spans 16 amino acids. Germline CDR1 is DFQATT and CDR2 is SNEGSKA (reference sequence). The ends lost 0 bases at V and 10 bases at J; junction bases unmatched: 9. In nucleotides, the CDR3 is TGCAGTGCTAGAGATGGGGGGACAGGGGTAAAGTCACCCCTCCACTTT. Its translation: CSARDGGTGVKSPLHF.

The table lists this clonotype with many counts. The rearrangement uses TRBV11-1 and TRBJ2-4; possible D gene TRBD1, 5 bases. The V gene lost 6 bases and the J gene lost 7 bases, with 10 bases spanning the gap. The CDR3 covers 12 residues. Germline loops: CDR1 SGHAT, CDR2 FQDESV (reference sequence). CDR3 region: CASSEGVNIQYF. The CDR3 coding sequence is TGTGCCAGCAGTGAAGGGGTGAACATTCAGTACTTC.

This sequence joins TRBV7-8 and TRBJ1-2; 9 nucleotides line up with TRBD1. The CDR3 spans 14 residues. CDR1 is SGHVS and CDR2 is FQNEAQ in the germline V gene. Trimming cost V 2 bases and J 13 bases; bases outside gene matches: 11. The chain's CDR3 is CASSLTMGQGSRTF. CDR3 nucleotides: TGTGCCAGCAGCTTAACGATGGGACAGGGAAGCCGCACCTTC. Using reference TRBV7-8 and TRBJ1-2 for the parts outside the CDR3, the full variable domain is GAGVSQSPRYKVAKRGQDVALRCDPISGHVSLFWYQQALGQGPEFLTYFQNEAQLDKSGLPSDRFFAERPEGSVSTLKIQRTQQEDSAVYLCASSLTMGQGSRTFGSGTRLTVV.

This clonotype was recorded at least ten times. The chain employs TRBV3-1 and TRBJ2-3; D remains unclear. The V and J ends lost 0 bases and 8 bases respectively, with 6 bases between them. This CDR3 has 12 amino acids. Germline lookup yields CDR1 LGHDT and CDR2 YNNKEL (reference sequence). CDR3 sequence: CASSQERVTQYF. In DNA form, the CDR3 reads TGTGCCAGCAGCCAAGAGAGAGTTACGCAGTATTTT.

The chain employs TRBV20-1 and TRBJ1-6, with unresolved D. The CDR3 has 15 residues. Germline V lookup: CDR1 DFQATT, CDR2 SNEGSKA (reference sequence). Between the trimmed V and J ends, which lost 5 bases and 0 bases, there was a span of 11 bases. The CDR3 protein is CSAAGQSSYNSPLHF. As DNA, the CDR3 is TGCAGTGCTGCTGGGCAGAGCTCCTATAATTCACCCCTCCACTTT.

At least ten counts were recorded for this clonotype. CDR3 loop: CASSYSSGGSSYNEQFF. The CDR3 coding sequence is TGTGCCAGCAGTTACTCAAGCGGGGGCAGCTCCTACAATGAGCAGTTCTTC. The rearrangement joins TRBV6-5 to TRBJ2-1; 8 positions agree with TRBD2. Germline lookup yields CDR1 MNHEY and CDR2 SVGAGI. This CDR3 has 17 amino acids. With 0 bases clipped from V and 0 bases from J, the junction kept 4 bases outside the gene matches.

This clonotype was seen repeatedly, ten times or more. A much larger clonotype is one base distant, so this may be a read error. V usage is TRBV2 and J usage is TRBJ2-1, with D perhaps given as TRBD1 or TRBD2 (7 bases each). Germline V gene sequence: CDR1 SNHLY, CDR2 FYNNEI. The CDR3 contains 13 residues. Trimming removed 6 bases from V and 6 bases from J, with 12 bases in between. In nucleotides, the CDR3 is TGTGCCAGCAGCAGGGGGGGGAGCAATGAGCAGTTCTTC. As protein: CASSRGGSNEQFF.

This clonotype was detected many times. The chain employs TRBV12-3 or TRBV12-4 and TRBJ1-2; a possible D gene is TRBD1 (6 bases). V lost 5 bases, J lost 5 bases, and 18 bases lay in between. The CDR3 extends over 15 amino acids. CDR3 DNA: TGTGCCAGCAGTCCTAGTGCCCAGGGGAGTTATGGCTACACCTTC. Its protein is CASSPSAQGSYGYTF.

The V and J genes are TRBV3-1 and TRBJ2-1; D is possibly TRBD1 or TRBD2 (6 bases each). Looked up from germline, CDR1 is LGHDT and CDR2 is YNNKEL (reference sequence). Trimming stripped 2 bases from V and 8 bases from J, with 16 bases between. The CDR3 totals 15 residues. This CDR3 reads CASSQPGAARYEQFF. In DNA form, the CDR3 reads TGTGCCAGCAGCCAACCGGGGGCGGCCCGCTATGAGCAGTTCTTC.

The V and J genes are TRBV21-1 and TRBJ1-2; the table assigns TRBD1, which was not confirmed against the DNA. TRBV21-1 is a pseudogene locus. The CDR3 is 15 amino acids. In DNA form, the CDR3 reads TGTGCCAGCAGCCTGGGGGGGGGAACCTCCTATGGCTACACCTTC. It translates to CASSLGGGTSYGYTF.

This clonotype was found many times. The chain links TRBV7-8 to TRBJ2-7; D is uncertain. Germline CDR1 SGHVS, CDR2 FQNEAQ. This CDR3 comprises 14 residues. V was cut by 5 bases and J by 4 bases, with 15 bases left in between. In nucleotides, the CDR3 is TGTGCCAGCAGCCCGGGTCATCAGGCTTACGAGCAGTACTTC. Its translation is CASSPGHQAYEQYF.

This clonotype was seen ten or more times. V is TRBV4-3 and J is TRBJ2-1, with 7 bases identical to TRBD1. The CDR3 extends over 16 amino acids. The V and J ends lost 0 bases and 3 bases, in that order; junction bases with no gene match: 5. The germline V gene encodes CDR1 LGHNA and CDR2 YSLEER. CDR3 loop: CASSQDRAGGYNEQFF. In DNA, the CDR3 is TGCGCCAGCAGCCAAGATCGGGCAGGGGGCTACAATGAGCAGTTCTTC.

In its sample, this clonotype was seen many times. The rearrangement joins TRBV5-1 to TRBJ1-1; no clear D gene. Germline V gives CDR1 SGHRS, CDR2 YFSETQ. Trimming shortened V by 4 bases and J by 2 bases, and 9 bases separated the two germline ends. The CDR3 contains 13 residues. Here the CDR3 DNA reads TGCGCCAGCAGCCATAACAGTAACACTGAAGCTTTCTTT. Translating it yields CASSHNSNTEAFF.

This clonotype was detected a few times. The chain carries TRBV18 and TRBJ1-2, with D unresolved. Trimming took 2 bases from V and 4 from J, leaving 11 bases between them. Germline V CDR1 and CDR2: KGHSH, LQKENI. CDR3 length equals 14 residues. In nucleotides, the CDR3 is TGTGCCAGCTCACCAAATCAAGGGTCCTATGGCTACACCTTC. The encoded protein is CASSPNQGSYGYTF.

The table lists this clonotype with a few counts. This chain links TRBV20-1 with TRBJ1-2; 7 bases map to TRBD1. The germline gives CDR1 DFQATT, CDR2 SNEGSKA (reference sequence). There are 14 residues in the CDR3. The V segment lost 0 bases and the J segment 4 bases; nucleotides outside the gene matches: 5. CDR3 DNA sequence: TGCAGTGCTAGAGACGTATACAGGGGCTATGGCTACACCTTC. This gives the protein CSARDVYRGYGYTF.

This clonotype was recorded at least ten times. This chain joins TRBV7-2 and TRBJ1-2; D is perhaps TRBD1 (6 bases). Trimming cost V 1 base and J 8 bases, with 20 bases left between them. CDR3 length equals 16 residues. Looked up from germline, CDR1 is SGHTA and CDR2 is FQGNSA. The CDR3 spells CASSLVPSGTMGGYTF. The CDR3 nucleotides are TGTGCCAGCAGCTTAGTGCCCTCCGGGACAATGGGGGGCTACACCTTC.

This clonotype was detected many times. The rearrangement uses TRBV29-1 and TRBJ2-3; a weak D match, TRBD2 (7 bases). The CDR3 sequence is 16 residues long. Germline CDR1 SQVTM, CDR2 ANQGSEA. Trimming stripped 2 bases from V and 0 bases from J, with 15 bases between. CDR3: CSVERGAGTSTDTQYF. The CDR3 nucleotides read TGCAGCGTTGAACGGGGGGCCGGGACTAGCACAGATACGCAGTATTTT.

This clonotype has a count of ten or more. The CDR3 protein is CASSPIGPDTQYF. In DNA form, the CDR3 reads TGTGCCAGCAGCCCGATTGGACCGGATACGCAGTATTTT. This chain connects TRBV5-6 to TRBJ2-3; D is ambiguous. CDR1 is SGHDT, CDR2 YYEEEE, per germline. The CDR3 extends over 13 amino acids. The ends were cut back, 4 bases at V and 6 bases at J, with 12 bases in the middle.

To note about this clonotype: A read error may be the cause here, since a much bigger clone is one base away. The chain is built from TRBV4-3 and TRBJ2-3; D uncertain. CDR1 LGHNA and CDR2 YSLEER come from the germline V gene. This CDR3 is built from 16 residues. Here the CDR3 DNA reads TGCGCCAACAGCCAAGTAGGCTCAAATCCGACAGATACGCAGTATTTT. Residues: CANSQVGSNPTDTQYF.